Following are 29 T cell receptor beta chains from one sample sequenced in a study of vaccination effects on CD4 cells after COVID-19. Profiled with immunoSEQ multiplex PCR; TCRdb holds only in-frame clones, not every one. Of roughly 14,000 clones in the sample, just over 75% were seen once. What these receptors recognize is not known. Antigen-specific CD4+ T cells were first expanded with viral peptide pools by the ViraFEST assay and only then sequenced. Following 10 days of culture, CD4+ T cells were isolated. The sample consisted of CD4+ T cells from PBMCs cultured with HCoV-229E spike peptides, taken before COVID-19 vaccination. The source of these receptors is a human donor who received a COVID-19 vaccine.

V usage is TRBV7-2 and J usage is TRBJ1-1; 8 nucleotides match TRBD1. V shed 7 bases and J 3 bases; nucleotides not matched to a gene: 4. The CDR3 sequence is 13 residues long. Germline V gives CDR1 SGHTA, CDR2 FQGNSA. The CDR3 loop reads CASTQGAHTEAFF. The DNA of the CDR3 is TGTGCCAGCACGCAGGGGGCGCACACTGAAGCTTTCTTT.

The rearrangement joins TRBV12-3 or TRBV12-4 to TRBJ2-3; tentatively, D is TRBD2 (5 bases). With 3 bases removed from V and 3 bases from J, the gap between germline ends came to 7 bases. The CDR3 is made up of 13 amino acids. This CDR3 is CASSLRRTDTQYF. CDR3 coding DNA: TGTGCCAGCAGTTTGAGGAGGACAGATACGCAGTATTTT.

The chain carries TRBV12-5 and TRBJ2-6; 8 bases fit TRBD1. This CDR3 contains 16 residues. The junction had 6 bases not matched to a gene; V was cut back by 6 bases and J by 2 bases. Germline CDR1 and CDR2: LGHNT and FRNRAP. The CDR3 bases are TGTGCTAGTGGCAAAACCAGGGGGCCTGGGGCCAACGTCCTGACTTTC. Protein product: CASGKTRGPGANVLTF.

This chain uses TRBV30 with TRBJ1-2; D is undetermined. Per germline, CDR1 GTSNPN and CDR2 SVGIG (reference sequence). With 1 base removed from V and 1 base from J, the gap between germline ends came to 10 bases. This CDR3 has 14 amino acids. CDR3 region: CAWSDPGFNYGYTF. As DNA, the CDR3 is TGTGCCTGGAGTGATCCAGGTTTTAACTATGGCTACACCTTC.

The rearrangement joins TRBV6-5 to TRBJ2-7; D is ambiguous. CDR1 is MNHEY, CDR2 SVGAGI, per germline. Trimming left V 0 bases short and J 6 bases short, with 18 bases between. The CDR3 is 16 amino acids. The CDR3 DNA reads TGTGCCAGCAGTTACTCGATCCGAGACGGGTGGTTCGAGCAGTACTTC. Protein product: CASSYSIRDGWFEQYF.

The chain employs TRBV6-5 and TRBJ1-5; the D gene is possibly TRBD1 (5 bases). The length of the CDR3 is 13 residues. The germline CDR1 and CDR2 sequences are MNHEY and SVGAGI. Trimming stripped 2 bases from V and 7 bases from J, with 9 bases between. The CDR3 sequence is CASSYREGQPQHF. CDR3 nucleotides: TGTGCCAGCAGTTACAGGGAGGGGCAGCCCCAGCATTTT.

This rearrangement joins TRBV28 to TRBJ1-2; D unclear. Germline-derived CDR1 and CDR2 are MDHEN and SYDVKM. The CDR3 covers 14 residues. The V gene lost 5 bases and the J gene lost 2 bases, with 12 bases spanning the gap. CDR3: CASSIGLANYGYTF. DNA of the CDR3: TGTGCCAGCAGTATCGGCCTGGCGAACTATGGCTACACCTTC.

This sequence joins TRBV7-9 and TRBJ2-1; 8 bases map to TRBD2. This CDR3 is 14 amino acids long. In germline, CDR1 is SEHNR, CDR2 FQNEAQ (reference sequence). Germline trimming cut 5 bases from V and 9 bases from J; bases unmatched to any gene: 9. As DNA, the CDR3 is TGTGCCAGCAGCCCGACTAGCGTTAGGAGTGAGCAGTTCTTC. Its translation is CASSPTSVRSEQFF.

Only one count was recorded for this clone. In DNA, the CDR3 is TGTGCCAGCGGGGAAGCGGGAGTCAGAGATACGCAGTATTTT. Translated, it gives CASGEAGVRDTQYF. The chain has TRBV2 and TRBJ2-3, with TRBD2 matching over 8 bases. This CDR3 contains 14 residues. V was clipped by 8 bases and J by 5 bases; unmatched bases: 9. The germline gives CDR1 SNHLY, CDR2 FYNNEI.

V is TRBV9 and J is TRBJ2-7, with D maybe TRBD1 (5 bases). Germline V gene data show CDR1 as SGDLS and CDR2 as YYNGEE. V lost 0 bases to trimming and J lost 1 base, with 11 bases between them. CDR3 length equals 15 residues. CDR3 region: CASSVGQGVSYEQYF. The CDR3 DNA is TGTGCCAGCAGCGTAGGGCAAGGGGTTTCCTACGAGCAGTACTTC.

The chain links TRBV28 to TRBJ1-2; D is possibly TRBD1 (6 bases). The length of the CDR3 is 16 residues. Germline loops: CDR1 MDHEN, CDR2 SYDVKM. Trimming left V 6 bases short and J 2 bases short, with 19 bases between. For the CDR3, the DNA is TGTGCCAGCAGGAACCCAGGGGCCCCCTTGAACTATGGCTACACCTTC. Residues: CASRNPGAPLNYGYTF.

The chain couples TRBV7-9 to TRBJ2-7; the D gene could be TRBD1 or TRBD2 (5 bases each). The CDR3 has 15 amino acids. Germline V gene data show CDR1 as SEHNR and CDR2 as FQNEAQ (reference sequence). Trimming cost V 6 bases and J 3 bases, with 18 bases left between them. CDR3 amino acids: CASREASGGFYEQYF. CDR3 in DNA: TGTGCCAGCAGGGAGGCAAGTGGGGGATTCTACGAGCAGTACTTC.

V and J are TRBV28 and TRBJ2-5, with 9 positions matching TRBD2. Trimming removed 2 bases from V and 5 bases from J; junction bases left unmatched: 3. The CDR3 extends over 14 amino acids. The germline V gene encodes CDR1 MDHEN and CDR2 SYDVKM. The CDR3 DNA sequence: TGTGCCAGCAGTTTAGCGGGAGGGCCGGAGACCCAGTACTTC. Protein sequence: CASSLAGGPETQYF.

The chain has TRBV30 and TRBJ1-2; D is undetermined. The CDR3 has 14 amino acids. Trimming took 3 bases from V and 4 from J, leaving 15 bases between them. Germline V gives CDR1 GTSNPN, CDR2 SVGIG (reference sequence). In DNA form, the CDR3 reads TGTGCCTGGAGGCCCTCGGGAGAAGGCTATGGCTACACCTTC. Protein product: CAWRPSGEGYGYTF.

This chain's CDR3 is CASSPWGQGGYGYTF. In nucleotides, the CDR3 is TGTGCCAGCTCACCTTGGGGACAGGGAGGCTATGGCTACACCTTC. This chain links TRBV18 with TRBJ1-2; 9 bases are shared with TRBD1. Trimming cost V 3 bases and J 4 bases; bases outside gene matches: 6. The CDR3 loop spans 15 amino acids. CDR1 and CDR2 from the germline V gene are KGHSH and LQKENI. The variable domain in full, with the rest retrieved from reference TRBV18 and TRBJ1-2, is NAGVMQNPRHLVRRRGQEARLRCSPMKGHSHVYWYRQLPEEGLKFMVYLQKENIIDESGMPKERFSAEFPKEGPSILRIQQVVRGDSAAYFCASSPWGQGGYGYTFGSGTRLTVV.

The gene calls are TRBV6-6 and TRBJ1-1; TRBD1 is a possible D gene (5 bases). This CDR3 comprises 13 residues. CDR1 is MNHNY and CDR2 is SVGAGI in the germline V gene (reference sequence). V was trimmed by 7 bases and J by 4 bases, leaving 13 bases between them. The CDR3: CASIGTPSTEAFF. The DNA for the CDR3 is TGTGCCAGCATCGGGACCCCTTCCACTGAAGCTTTCTTT.

The chain uses TRBV24-1 and TRBJ2-5; D is perhaps TRBD1 (5 bases). The CDR3 loop spans 13 amino acids. V was clipped by 4 bases and J by 1 base, with 6 bases between them. CDR1 is KGHDR, CDR2 SFDVKD, per germline. This CDR3 reads CATSETGQETQYF. CDR3 nucleotides: TGTGCCACCAGTGAAACAGGCCAAGAGACCCAGTACTTC.

The chain recombines TRBV5-4 with TRBJ2-7; D unresolved. The CDR3 loop spans 14 amino acids. The germline V and J ends were trimmed by 3 bases and 4 bases, with 14 bases remaining between them. Germline V gives CDR1 SGHNT, CDR2 YYREEE (reference sequence). Here the CDR3 reads CASSSGPAPYEQYF. DNA of the CDR3: TGTGCCAGCAGCTCGGGCCCAGCCCCGTACGAGCAGTACTTC.

The V gene is TRBV6-5, the J gene TRBJ2-7, with no clear D. CDR1 is MNHEY, CDR2 SVGAGI, per germline. The CDR3 spans 12 residues. V lost 7 bases, J lost 0 bases, and 7 bases lay in between. The CDR3 nucleotides read TGTGCCAGCACAGGCAGCTCCTACGAGCAGTACTTC. This sequence encodes CASTGSSYEQYF.

In this sample, this clone turned up once. The V and J genes are TRBV2 and TRBJ1-5; D might be TRBD1 (6 bases). The germline CDR1 and CDR2 sequences are SNHLY and FYNNEI. The CDR3 runs 14 residues. The V gene lost 4 bases and the J gene lost 0 bases, with 7 bases spanning the gap. DNA of the CDR3: TGTGCCAGCAGTGGACAGGTTAGCAATCAGCCCCAGCATTTT. Its translation is CASSGQVSNQPQHF.

This clone was observed a handful of times. The genes are TRBV2 and TRBJ2-2; TRBD1 aligns across 10 bases. Germline V gene sequence: CDR1 SNHLY, CDR2 FYNNEI. The V and J ends lost 5 bases and 7 bases, in that order; junction bases with no gene match: 7. The CDR3 spans 15 residues. The CDR3 DNA is TGTGCCAGCAGTTTCGACAGGGGGCTTGGCGGGGAGCTGTTTTTT. Amino acids: CASSFDRGLGGELFF.

The genes are TRBV23-1 and TRBJ1-2; D remains unclear. TRBV23-1 is an open reading frame, and its role is uncertain. V lost 4 bases to trimming and J lost 7 bases, with 7 bases between them. This CDR3 is 11 amino acids long. CDR3 amino acids: CASSPGCGYTF. CDR3 coding DNA: TGCGCCAGCAGTCCGGGGTGTGGCTACACCTTC.

V and J are TRBV3-1 (or the pseudogene TRBV3-2) and TRBJ1-1; no firm D call. This CDR3 comprises 13 residues. Germline lookup yields CDR1 LGHDT and CDR2 YNNKEL (reference sequence). Trimming removed 7 bases from V and 4 bases from J, with 13 bases in between. This CDR3 is CASTRKTSTEAFF. CDR3 DNA: TGTGCCAGCACCCGCAAAACGTCCACTGAAGCTTTCTTT.

The J gene is TRBJ1-2, the V gene TRBV7-9; TRBD1 aligns across 7 bases. V was pared by 5 bases and J by 0 bases, with 6 bases of the junction left unmatched. The length of the CDR3 is 15 residues. In germline, CDR1 is SEHNR, CDR2 FQNEAQ (reference sequence). CDR3 nucleotide sequence: TGTGCCAGCAGCACCGGGGACAGAGCTAACTATGGCTACACCTTC. It specifies CASSTGDRANYGYTF.

This clone was detected only a few times. The chain carries TRBV30 and TRBJ1-3; D remains unclear. The CDR3 is made up of 12 amino acids. V gave up 4 bases and J gave up 1 base, with 5 bases separating them. In germline, CDR1 is GTSNPN, CDR2 SVGIG (reference sequence). Here the CDR3 reads CAWKPSGNTIYF. CDR3 nucleotide sequence: TGTGCCTGGAAGCCTTCTGGAAACACCATATATTTT.

The rearrangement joins TRBV9 to TRBJ2-6; 9 bases line up with TRBD1. CDR3 length: 18 amino acids. Germline-derived CDR1 and CDR2 are SGDLS and YYNGEE. V lost 3 bases to trimming and J lost 0 bases; unmatched junction nucleotides: 7. CDR3 loop: CASSEGGTGISGANVLTF. Here the CDR3 DNA reads TGTGCCAGCAGCGAGGGTGGGACAGGGATCTCTGGGGCCAACGTCCTGACTTTC. The full variable domain, with the rest looked up from reference TRBV9 and TRBJ2-6, is DSGVTQTPKHLITATGQRVTLRCSPRSGDLSVYWYQQSLDQGLQFLIQYYNGEERAKGNILERFSAQQFPDLHSELNLSSLELGDSALYFCASSEGGTGISGANVLTFGAGSRLTVL.

The V gene is TRBV2, the J gene TRBJ1-5; D gene unclear. This CDR3 contains 14 residues. Per the germline V gene, CDR1 is SNHLY and CDR2 is FYNNEI. V dropped 6 bases and J dropped 7 bases, with 16 bases sitting between them. CDR3 protein: CASSAFGSEQPQHF. CDR3 DNA: TGTGCCAGCAGCGCCTTCGGAAGCGAGCAGCCCCAGCATTTT.

The table lists this clone with a count of one. J is TRBJ2-7 and V is TRBV27, with 8 positions matching TRBD1. CDR3 size: 15 residues. J was trimmed by 1 base and V by 0 bases; bases with no gene match: 2. Germline loops: CDR1 MNHEY, CDR2 SMNVEV (reference sequence). The CDR3 region is CASSLSGTGSYEQYF. The CDR3 DNA reads TGTGCCAGCAGTTTATCGGGGACAGGATCCTACGAGCAGTACTTC.

This sequence joins TRBV5-1 and TRBJ1-1; maybe TRBD1 (5 bases). The germline V gene encodes CDR1 SGHRS and CDR2 YFSETQ. This CDR3 contains 15 residues. V lost 0 bases to trimming and J lost 8 bases, with 17 bases between them. The CDR3 sequence: CASSLDPGLQGEAFF. CDR3 bases: TGCGCCAGCAGCTTGGATCCGGGGCTCCAAGGAGAAGCTTTCTTT.